This T cell receptor (beta chain) was obtained from a study of blood T cells in healthy people across ages. V was clipped by 5 bases and J by 10 bases; unmatched bases: 8. Germline V lookup: CDR1 SEHNR, CDR2 FQNEAQ (reference sequence). CDR3 length: 14 residues. Primed by a sample-barcoded 5' primer and a J-beta primer mix, a second PCR proceeded for roughly 7 to 11 cycles. Each cDNA was tagged by a template-switch adaptor containing 12 random nucleotides. TCRdb itself ran the 5' RACE reads through MiXCR, one entry per CDR3 protein. Counted here are hundreds of thousands of distinct CDR3 sequences, 58% occurring once; the ten biggest clones make up over 20%.

This clonotype originated in a man aged 25 to 45 in good health. The sequenced sample consisted of blood. The chain recombines TRBV7-9 with TRBJ2-1, with TRBD2 matching 10 bases. CDR3 loop: CASSPGLALNEQFF. In DNA, the CDR3 is TGTGCCAGCAGCCCGGGACTAGCGTTAAACGAGCAGTTCTTC. The variable domain in full, with the rest retrieved from reference TRBV7-9 and TRBJ2-1, is DTGVSQNPRHKITKRGQNVTFRCDPISEHNRLYWYRQTLGQGPEFLTYFQNEAQLEKSRLLSDRFSAERPKGSFSTLEIQRTEQGDSAMYLCASSPGLALNEQFFGPGTRLTVL.